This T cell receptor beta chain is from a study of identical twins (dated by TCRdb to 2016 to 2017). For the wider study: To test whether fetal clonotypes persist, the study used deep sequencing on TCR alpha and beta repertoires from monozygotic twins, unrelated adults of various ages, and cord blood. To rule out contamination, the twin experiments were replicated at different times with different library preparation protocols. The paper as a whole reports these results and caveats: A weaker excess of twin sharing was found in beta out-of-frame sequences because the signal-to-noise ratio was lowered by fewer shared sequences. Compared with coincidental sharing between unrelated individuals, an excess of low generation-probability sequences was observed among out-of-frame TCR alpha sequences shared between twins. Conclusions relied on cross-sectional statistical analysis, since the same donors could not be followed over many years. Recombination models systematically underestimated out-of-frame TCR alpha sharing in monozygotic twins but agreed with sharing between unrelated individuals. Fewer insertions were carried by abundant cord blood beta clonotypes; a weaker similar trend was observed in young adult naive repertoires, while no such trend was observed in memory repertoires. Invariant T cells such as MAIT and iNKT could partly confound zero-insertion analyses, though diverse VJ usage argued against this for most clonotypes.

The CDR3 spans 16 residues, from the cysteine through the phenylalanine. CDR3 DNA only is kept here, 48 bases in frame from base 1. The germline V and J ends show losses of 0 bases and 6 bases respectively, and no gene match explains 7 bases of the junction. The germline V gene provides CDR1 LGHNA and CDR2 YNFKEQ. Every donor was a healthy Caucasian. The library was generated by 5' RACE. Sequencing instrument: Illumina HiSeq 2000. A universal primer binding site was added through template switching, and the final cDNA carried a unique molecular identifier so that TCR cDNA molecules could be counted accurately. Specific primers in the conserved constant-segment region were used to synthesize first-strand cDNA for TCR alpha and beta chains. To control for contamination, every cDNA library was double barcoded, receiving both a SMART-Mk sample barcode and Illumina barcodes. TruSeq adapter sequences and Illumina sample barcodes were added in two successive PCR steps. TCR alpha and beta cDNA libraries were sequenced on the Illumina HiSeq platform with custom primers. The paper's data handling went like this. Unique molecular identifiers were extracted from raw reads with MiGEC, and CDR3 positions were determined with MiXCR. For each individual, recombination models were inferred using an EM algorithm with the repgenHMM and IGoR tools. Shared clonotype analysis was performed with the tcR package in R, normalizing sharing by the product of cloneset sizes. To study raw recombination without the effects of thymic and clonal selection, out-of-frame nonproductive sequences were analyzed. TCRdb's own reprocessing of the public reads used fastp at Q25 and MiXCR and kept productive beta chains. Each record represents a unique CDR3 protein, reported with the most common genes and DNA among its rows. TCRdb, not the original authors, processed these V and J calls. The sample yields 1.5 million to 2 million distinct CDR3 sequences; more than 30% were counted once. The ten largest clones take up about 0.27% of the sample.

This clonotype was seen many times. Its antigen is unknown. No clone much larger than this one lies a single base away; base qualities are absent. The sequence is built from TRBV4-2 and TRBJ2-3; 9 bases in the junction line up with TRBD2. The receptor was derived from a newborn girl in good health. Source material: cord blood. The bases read TGTGCCAGCAGCCAAGATAAGGGACTAGCTAAGGATACGCAGTATTTT. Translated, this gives CASSQDKGLAKDTQYF.